The entry below gives a single T cell receptor beta chain sequence along with its context. Its matching antigen is unknown. This specimen belongs to a study of tumor-infiltrating lymphocytes in primary liver carcinoma. General study findings and limits: Pairs comparing tumor with adjacent tissue or blood overlapped less than pairs drawn from tumor regions.

The ends lost 2 bases at V and 10 bases at J; junction bases unmatched: 12. The CDR3 totals 16 residues. Looked up from germline, CDR1 is SGHNT and CDR2 is YYREEE (reference sequence). Making TCR beta cDNA involved approximately 0.5 ug total RNA and a constant-region primer. Three-round nested multiplex PCR performed with slightly modified ARM-PCR produced the TCR beta libraries. The two initial PCR rounds, roughly 10 cycles each, used TRBV1-TRBV30 forward and C-beta reverse primers. TCRdb ran MiXCR on the multiplex PCR reads and lists one entry per CDR3 protein. The data show approximately 300,000 distinct CDR3 sequences, with about 62% seen just once and approximately 9.4% held by the top ten. Unsorted whole blood supplied the RNA, and germline DNA was extracted too.

What was sequenced was peripheral blood. The receptor comes from a man aged 35 to 55 with primary liver carcinoma and hepatitis B virus infection. This sequence joins TRBV5-4 and TRBJ2-2; the match to TRBD2 covers 9 bases. CDR3 residues: CASSFGTSISPVELFF. The CDR3 DNA reads as TGTGCCAGCAGCTTTGGGACTAGCATTTCCCCCGTGGAGCTGTTTTTT.